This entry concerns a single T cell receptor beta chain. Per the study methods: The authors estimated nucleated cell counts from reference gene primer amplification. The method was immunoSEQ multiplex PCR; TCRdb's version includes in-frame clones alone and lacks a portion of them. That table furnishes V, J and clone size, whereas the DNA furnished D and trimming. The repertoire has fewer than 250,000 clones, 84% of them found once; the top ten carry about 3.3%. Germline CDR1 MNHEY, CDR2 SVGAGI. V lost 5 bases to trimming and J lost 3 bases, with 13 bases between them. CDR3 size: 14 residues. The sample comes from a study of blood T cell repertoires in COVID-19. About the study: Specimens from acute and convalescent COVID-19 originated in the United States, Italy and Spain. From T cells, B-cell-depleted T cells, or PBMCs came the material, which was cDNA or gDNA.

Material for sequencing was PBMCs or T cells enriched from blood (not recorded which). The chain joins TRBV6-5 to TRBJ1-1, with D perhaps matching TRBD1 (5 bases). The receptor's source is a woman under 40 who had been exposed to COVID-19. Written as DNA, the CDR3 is TGTGCCAGCAGTAGAGCAGGGCTTGACACTGAAGCTTTCTTT. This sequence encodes CASSRAGLDTEAFF.